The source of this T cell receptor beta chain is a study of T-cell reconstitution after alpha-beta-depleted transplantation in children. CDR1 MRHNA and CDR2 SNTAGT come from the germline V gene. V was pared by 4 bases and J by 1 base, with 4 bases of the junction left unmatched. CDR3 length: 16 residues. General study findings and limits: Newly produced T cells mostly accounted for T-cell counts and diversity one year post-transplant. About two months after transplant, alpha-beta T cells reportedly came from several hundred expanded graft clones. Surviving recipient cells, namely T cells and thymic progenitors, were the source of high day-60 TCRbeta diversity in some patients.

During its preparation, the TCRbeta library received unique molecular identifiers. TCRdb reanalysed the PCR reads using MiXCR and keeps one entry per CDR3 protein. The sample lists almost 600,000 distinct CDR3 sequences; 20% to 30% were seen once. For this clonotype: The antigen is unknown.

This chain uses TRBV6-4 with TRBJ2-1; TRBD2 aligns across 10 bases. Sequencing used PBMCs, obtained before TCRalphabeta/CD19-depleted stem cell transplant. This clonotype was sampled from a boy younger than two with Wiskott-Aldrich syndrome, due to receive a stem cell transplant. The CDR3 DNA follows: TGTGCCAGCAGTGCTAGCGGGAGAGGGTCCTACAATGAGCAGTTCTTC. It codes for CASSASGRGSYNEQFF.